What follows describes a single TCR beta chain. Per the germline V gene, CDR1 is SGHDN and CDR2 is FVKESK. This CDR3 has 15 residues. V was clipped by 2 bases and J by 2 bases, with 7 bases between them. These data come from a study of blood T cell repertoires in COVID-19. Study as a whole: Some COVID-19 samples were acute and others convalescent; all came from the United States, Italy and Spain. Sample material is recorded as cDNA or gDNA derived from T cells, B-cell-depleted T cells, or PBMCs.

Original data processing: Counts of nucleated cells, estimated from reference gene primer amplification, were obtained. TCRdb keeps only in-frame clones here, not all; method: immunoSEQ multiplex PCR. That table is the source of V, J and clone size, and D and trimming were worked out from the DNA. This table holds 74,000 or so clones, roughly 88% found once. The sequenced sample was peripheral blood. The clonotype originates from a human donor in a cohort sampled during active COVID-19. This chain uses TRBV14 with TRBJ1-6; D call uncertain. The CDR3 sequence: CASSQQLPYNSPLHF. For the CDR3, the DNA is TGTGCCAGCAGCCAACAGTTGCCCTATAATTCACCCCTCCACTTT.